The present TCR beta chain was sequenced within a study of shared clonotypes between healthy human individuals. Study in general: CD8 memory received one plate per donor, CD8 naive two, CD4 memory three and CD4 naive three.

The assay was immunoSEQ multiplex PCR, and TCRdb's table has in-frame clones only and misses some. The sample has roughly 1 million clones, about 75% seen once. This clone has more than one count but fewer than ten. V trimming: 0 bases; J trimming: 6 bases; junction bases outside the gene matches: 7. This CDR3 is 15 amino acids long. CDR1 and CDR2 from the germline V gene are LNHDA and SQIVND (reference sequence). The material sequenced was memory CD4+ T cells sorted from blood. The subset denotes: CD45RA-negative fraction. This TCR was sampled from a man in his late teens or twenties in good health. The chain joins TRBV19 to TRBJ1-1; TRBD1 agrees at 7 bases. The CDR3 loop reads CASSIESTGVAEAFF. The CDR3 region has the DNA TGTGCCAGTAGTATAGAATCCACAGGGGTGGCTGAAGCTTTCTTT.